The 31 T cell receptor beta chains listed next were all sequenced from one sample in a study of response to subunit inactivated influenza vaccine. MiXCR, applied by TCRdb to the RT-PCR reads, yields one record per CDR3 protein. Among about 530,000 distinct CDR3 sequences, 13% were seen once, and the ten largest hold 10% to 15%. Material: PBMCs from blood, obtained roughly 45 days after vaccination. Source of these receptors: a man aged 50 to 59 who received an inactivated influenza vaccine.

This clonotype was seen repeatedly, ten times or more. CDR3 in amino acids: CASSLQGQRNSPLHF. The CDR3 coding sequence is TGCGCCAGCAGCTTACAGGGACAGCGGAATTCACCCCTCCACTTT. The chain combines TRBV5-1 with TRBJ1-6; 7 bases match TRBD1. In germline, CDR1 is SGHRS, CDR2 YFSETQ. This CDR3 region has 15 residues. The V segment lost 2 bases and the J segment 7 bases; nucleotides outside the gene matches: 6.

The chain combines TRBV7-2 with TRBJ2-7; a possible D gene is TRBD1 (5 bases). This CDR3 spans 15 amino acids. Germline CDR1 reads SGHTA; CDR2 reads FQGNSA. Trimming took off 1 base at V and 2 bases at J, with 12 bases between the two ends. CDR3 residues: CASSLGRGHPYEQYF. The CDR3 nucleotides read TGTGCCAGCAGCTTAGGAAGGGGCCACCCCTACGAGCAGTACTTC.

This clonotype has a count of ten or more. J is TRBJ2-5 and V is TRBV10-1; D is undetermined. This CDR3 comprises 13 residues. Germline loops: CDR1 WNHNN, CDR2 SYGVQD (reference sequence). V was cut by 2 bases and J by 0 bases, with 4 bases left in between. This chain's CDR3 is CASSEGNQETQYF. CDR3 in DNA: TGCGCCAGCAGTGAGGGTAACCAAGAGACCCAGTACTTC.

This clonotype occurred many times. This rearrangement joins TRBV20-1 to TRBJ1-2; tentatively, D is TRBD1 (5 bases). This CDR3 comprises 14 residues. The germline V gene has CDR1 DFQATT and CDR2 SNEGSKA (reference sequence). The V and J ends lost 0 bases and 6 bases respectively, with 14 bases between them. The chain's CDR3 is CSARDGGGLNGYTF. For the CDR3, the DNA is TGCAGTGCTAGAGACGGGGGGGGTTTGAATGGCTACACCTTC.

This clonotype was counted a few times. The rearrangement joins TRBV27 to TRBJ1-1; D may be TRBD1 (5 bases). Germline CDR1 reads MNHEY; CDR2 reads SMNVEV (reference sequence). Trimming removed 5 bases at V and 5 bases at J, with 12 bases between. The CDR3 spans 13 residues. The CDR3 nucleotides are TGTGCCAGCAGTAAACTACAGGTAACTGAAGCTTTCTTT. This gives the protein CASSKLQVTEAFF.

CDR3 in DNA: TGTGCCAGCAGCCAACTAGCGGGGAGTGGGTACACCGGGGAGCTGTTTTTT. Protein: CASSQLAGSGYTGELFF. The genes are TRBV7-2 and TRBJ2-2, with 10 bases lining up with TRBD2. There are 17 residues in the CDR3. V trimming: 5 bases; J trimming: 3 bases; junction bases outside the gene matches: 9. The germline V gene encodes CDR1 SGHTA and CDR2 FQGNSA. The whole variable domain, filled in from reference TRBV7-2 and TRBJ2-2, reads GAGVSQSPSNKVTEKGKDVELRCDPISGHTALYWYRQSLGQGLEFLIYFQGNSAPDKSGLPSDRFSAERTGGSVSTLTIQRTQQEDSAVYLCASSQLAGSGYTGELFFGEGSRLTVL.

This clonotype was found a few times. The chain employs TRBV6-1 and TRBJ1-3; a weak D match, TRBD1 (5 bases). CDR3 length equals 14 residues. Germline values: CDR1 MNHNS, CDR2 SASEGT. V was cut by 6 bases and J by 3 bases, with 12 bases left in between. The CDR3 coding sequence is TGTGCCAGCAGGCCATCGACAGATGGAAACACCATATATTTT. This codes for CASRPSTDGNTIYF.

This clonotype was seen more than once but under ten times. The chain has TRBV5-6 and TRBJ2-5, with D tentatively TRBD1 or TRBD2 (5 bases each). Germline CDR1 SGHDT, CDR2 YYEEEE. With 4 bases removed from V and 2 bases from J, the gap between germline ends came to 27 bases. This CDR3 contains 19 residues. CDR3 region: CASSMGTPIWAGLQETQYF. DNA of the CDR3: TGTGCCAGCAGCATGGGGACCCCAATTTGGGCTGGACTGCAAGAGACCCAGTACTTC.

This clonotype came up a few times. V usage is TRBV11-2 and J usage is TRBJ2-1, with 7 bases aligning to TRBD1. The germline CDR1 and CDR2 sequences are SGHAT and FQNNGV. The CDR3 extends over 16 amino acids. Trimming at V came to 4 bases and at J to 4 bases, leaving 10 bases not matched to a gene. CDR3 bases: TGTGCCAGCAGCTCACCACTAAGGGACAGATACAATGAGCAGTTCTTC. Protein product: CASSSPLRDRYNEQFF.

The rearrangement uses TRBV3-1 and TRBJ2-3; 9 positions agree with TRBD2. The CDR3 runs to 17 residues. Per germline, CDR1 LGHDT and CDR2 YNNKEL (reference sequence). The V gene end was trimmed by 4 bases and the J gene end by 0 bases; junction bases not matched to a gene: 8. Written as DNA, the CDR3 is TGTGCCAGCAGCCCTAAGGGACTAGCAGCTAGCACAGATACGCAGTATTTT. Translation: CASSPKGLAASTDTQYF.

This clonotype was detected only a few times. This chain uses TRBV20-1 with TRBJ1-1, with D uncertain. CDR3 length equals 14 residues. CDR1 DFQATT and CDR2 SNEGSKA come from the germline V gene (reference sequence). V lost 0 bases to trimming and J lost 0 bases, with 8 bases between them. CDR3 sequence: CSARDPHLNTEAFF. The CDR3 DNA reads as TGCAGTGCTAGAGATCCCCACTTGAACACTGAAGCTTTCTTT.

The chain links TRBV5-1 to TRBJ2-3; 9 nucleotides align to TRBD2. Looked up from germline, CDR1 is SGHRS and CDR2 is YFSETQ. CDR3 length: 14 amino acids. V lost 4 bases, J lost 6 bases, and 6 bases stayed unmatched. The CDR3 DNA sequence: TGCGCCAGCAGCGTCCTAGCGGGGCGGGATACGCAGTATTTT. It codes for CASSVLAGRDTQYF.

This clonotype was counted between two and nine times. The genes are TRBV30 and TRBJ1-5; D call uncertain. V lost 3 bases and J 7 bases, leaving 16 bases between the germline ends. The CDR3 contains 14 residues. Germline values: CDR1 GTSNPN, CDR2 SVGIG (reference sequence). The CDR3 reads CAWSTRGNAQPQHF. CDR3 bases: TGTGCCTGGAGCACCCGTGGAAATGCCCAGCCCCAGCATTTT.

This chain joins TRBV5-1 and TRBJ2-1, with 7 positions matching TRBD1. The CDR3 is 16 residues long. V trimming: 6 bases; J trimming: 4 bases; junction bases outside the gene matches: 13. Germline CDR1 and CDR2: SGHRS and YFSETQ. This CDR3 is CASISSLPGQYNEQFF. CDR3 sequence (DNA): TGCGCCAGCATCTCTTCTCTTCCGGGACAGTACAATGAGCAGTTCTTC.

In this sample, this clonotype turned up many times. The chain is built from TRBV28 and TRBJ2-7; 8 bases map to TRBD1. Germline CDR1 reads MDHEN; CDR2 reads SYDVKM. V trimming: 6 bases; J trimming: 5 bases; junction bases outside the gene matches: 18. This CDR3 has 17 residues. CDR3 residues: CASRPPITGGIFDEQYF. The CDR3 coding sequence is TGTGCCAGCAGGCCCCCGATTACAGGGGGAATTTTTGACGAGCAGTACTTC.

This clonotype appeared a few times. The chain combines TRBV10-3 with TRBJ2-5, with no clear D. Trimming took 0 bases from V and 5 from J, leaving 10 bases between them. The germline V gene encodes CDR1 ENHRY and CDR2 SYGVKD. This CDR3 contains 14 residues. In nucleotides, the CDR3 is TGTGCCATCAGTGAGTCGGGAAAGGTTGAGACCCAGTACTTC. This codes for CAISESGKVETQYF.

The CDR3 sequence: CASSDPGTLTDTQYF. The CDR3 coding sequence is TGTGCCAGCAGTGATCCCGGGACTCTCACAGATACGCAGTATTTT. The chain carries TRBV12-3 or TRBV12-4 and TRBJ2-3; the D gene is possibly TRBD2 (6 bases). The ends were cut back, 5 bases at V and 2 bases at J, with 14 bases in the middle. This CDR3 has 15 residues.

This clonotype was observed at least ten times. The chain uses TRBV5-1 and TRBJ2-1; unclear D gene. Trimming removed 0 bases at V and 2 bases at J, with 3 bases between. The CDR3 runs 13 residues. Looked up from germline, CDR1 is SGHRS and CDR2 is YFSETQ. The CDR3 nucleotides read TGCGCCAGCAGCTTGGTTCCCTACAATGAGCAGTTCTTC. Amino acid sequence: CASSLVPYNEQFF.

This clonotype came up a few times. The CDR3 nucleotides are TGTGCCAGCAGTTACACCTTGACAGGGGAACCAAATGGCTACACCTTC. It codes for CASSYTLTGEPNGYTF. The chain has TRBV6-5 and TRBJ1-2, with 8 bases lining up with TRBD1. Germline V gives CDR1 MNHEY, CDR2 SVGAGI. This CDR3 spans 16 amino acids. The V and J ends lost 2 bases and 6 bases, in that order; junction bases with no gene match: 11.

This chain joins TRBV9 and TRBJ1-6; TRBD1 is a possible D gene (6 bases). Trimming took 2 bases from V and 9 from J, leaving 15 bases between them. The CDR3 runs 15 residues. Germline V lookup: CDR1 SGDLS, CDR2 YYNGEE. CDR3 loop: CASSVRDTFGSPLHF. CDR3 DNA sequence: TGTGCCAGCAGCGTCCGGGACACGTTTGGTTCACCCCTCCACTTT.

This clonotype occurred a few times. V usage is TRBV7-2 and J usage is TRBJ1-2; 9 bases align to TRBD1. Germline CDR1 SGHTA, CDR2 FQGNSA. The CDR3 runs to 15 residues. Trimming cost V 5 bases and J 4 bases; bases outside gene matches: 8. This CDR3 is CASSTDRGAFYGYTF. The CDR3 nucleotides read TGTGCCAGCAGCACCGACAGGGGGGCCTTCTATGGCTACACCTTC.

This chain uses TRBV20-1 with TRBJ2-1, with D possibly matching TRBD2 (7 bases). Trimming shortened V by 0 bases and J by 7 bases, and 16 bases separated the two germline ends. This CDR3 has 15 amino acids. Germline values: CDR1 DFQATT, CDR2 SNEGSKA (reference sequence). CDR3 in amino acids: CSARDGSGGPNEQFF. CDR3 DNA: TGCAGTGCTAGAGACGGTTCGGGGGGCCCTAATGAGCAGTTCTTC.

The J gene is TRBJ2-1, the V gene TRBV20-1; D perhaps matches TRBD1 (5 bases). The CDR3 extends over 14 amino acids. CDR1 and CDR2 (germline): DFQATT, SNEGSKA (reference sequence). The CDR3 region is CSAPDLLQGTEQFF. The CDR3 coding sequence is TGCAGCGCACCCGACCTACTCCAGGGCACTGAGCAGTTCTTC.

The rearrangement joins TRBV27 to TRBJ2-7; a possible D gene is TRBD1 (6 bases). This CDR3 has 15 residues. Trimming cost V 5 bases and J 7 bases, with 21 bases left between them. Germline CDR1 reads MNHEY; CDR2 reads SMNVEV (reference sequence). The CDR3 sequence: CASSPTTTGIGEQYF. The CDR3, as DNA: TGTGCCAGCAGTCCAACTACGACAGGAATTGGAGAGCAGTACTTC.

V gene TRBV5-1 combines with J gene TRBJ1-6; D not certain. The CDR3 loop spans 16 amino acids. Trimming took off 0 bases at V and 0 bases at J, with 7 bases between the two ends. CDR1 and CDR2 (germline): SGHRS, YFSETQ. This CDR3 is CASSLDGSSYNSPLHF. CDR3 bases: TGCGCCAGCAGCTTGGACGGGAGCTCCTATAATTCACCCCTCCACTTT.

V is TRBV20-1 and J is TRBJ2-1, with D perhaps matching TRBD1 or TRBD2 (5 bases each). CDR3 length: 13 residues. Germline CDR1 DFQATT, CDR2 SNEGSKA (reference sequence). Trimming pared 3 bases from V and 4 bases from J, leaving 10 bases between. This CDR3 is CSASGTYYNEQFF. In nucleotides, the CDR3 is TGCAGTGCTAGCGGGACGTATTACAATGAGCAGTTCTTC.

The chain joins TRBV19 to TRBJ2-7; 8 bases align to TRBD1. The CDR3 is made up of 14 amino acids. Unmatched junction bases numbered 5, after V lost 5 bases and J lost 2 bases. CDR1 and CDR2 from the germline V gene are LNHDA and SQIVND (reference sequence). The CDR3 protein is CASSHDRGAYEQYF. CDR3 DNA sequence: TGTGCCAGTAGTCATGACAGGGGAGCCTACGAGCAGTACTTC.

This clonotype has just a few counts. The chain employs TRBV5-1 and TRBJ2-7; 8 positions agree with TRBD1. The CDR3 totals 16 residues. Germline V gives CDR1 SGHRS, CDR2 YFSETQ. J lost 3 bases, V lost 3 bases, and 11 bases had no gene match. The CDR3 nucleotides are TGCGCCAGCAGCTGGACAGGGTCAAGGGAAAACTACGAGCAGTACTTC. This codes for CASSWTGSRENYEQYF.

V is TRBV5-1 and J is TRBJ2-7; TRBD2 might be the D (6 bases). Germline-derived CDR1 and CDR2 are SGHRS and YFSETQ. The CDR3 runs to 13 residues. V lost 0 bases and J 7 bases, leaving 11 bases between the germline ends. The CDR3: CASSLGPAGEQYF. The DNA for the CDR3 is TGCGCCAGCAGCTTGGGGCCCGCGGGAGAGCAGTACTTC.

This clonotype turned up a few times. The CDR3 here is CSAPPGSGRTDTQYF. The CDR3 DNA is TGCAGTGCCCCCCCGGGGAGCGGACGCACAGATACGCAGTATTTT. This chain links TRBV20-1 with TRBJ2-3; D is perhaps TRBD2 (5 bases). The germline gives CDR1 DFQATT, CDR2 SNEGSKA (reference sequence). The CDR3 is 15 amino acids. Between the trimmed V and J ends, which lost 6 bases and 1 base, there was a span of 17 bases.

The chain is built from TRBV10-2 and TRBJ2-2; the D is unclear. V was trimmed by 8 bases and J by 1 base, leaving 8 bases between them. This CDR3 is built from 13 residues. Germline-derived CDR1 and CDR2 are WSHSY and SAAADI. CDR3 in DNA: TGCGCCAGCGGTGTGCAGAACACCGGGGAGCTGTTTTTT. It yields the protein CASGVQNTGELFF.